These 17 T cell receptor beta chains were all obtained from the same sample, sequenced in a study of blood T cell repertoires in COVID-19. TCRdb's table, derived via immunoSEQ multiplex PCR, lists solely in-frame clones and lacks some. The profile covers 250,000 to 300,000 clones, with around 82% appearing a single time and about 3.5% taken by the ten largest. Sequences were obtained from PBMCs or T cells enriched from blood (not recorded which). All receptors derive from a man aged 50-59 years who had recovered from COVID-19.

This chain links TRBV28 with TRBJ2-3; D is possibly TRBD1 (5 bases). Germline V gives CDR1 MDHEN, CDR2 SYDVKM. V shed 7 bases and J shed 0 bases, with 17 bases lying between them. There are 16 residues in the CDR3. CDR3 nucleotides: TGTGCCAGCACCATTTATGGGCCAGGGAGCACAGATACGCAGTATTTT. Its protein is CASTIYGPGSTDTQYF.

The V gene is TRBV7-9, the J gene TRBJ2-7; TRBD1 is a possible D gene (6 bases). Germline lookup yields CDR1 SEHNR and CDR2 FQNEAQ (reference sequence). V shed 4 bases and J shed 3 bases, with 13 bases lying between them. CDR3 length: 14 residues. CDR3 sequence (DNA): TGTGCCAGCAGCTCATGGGAAGGGGGCTACGAGCAGTACTTC. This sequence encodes CASSSWEGGYEQYF.

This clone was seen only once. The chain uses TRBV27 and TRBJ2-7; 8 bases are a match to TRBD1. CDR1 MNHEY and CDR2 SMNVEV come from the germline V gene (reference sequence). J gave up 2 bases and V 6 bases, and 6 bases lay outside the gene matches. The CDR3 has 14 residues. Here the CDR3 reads CASSRGLGTYEQYF. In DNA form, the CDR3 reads TGTGCCAGCAGCAGGGGGCTTGGGACCTACGAGCAGTACTTC.

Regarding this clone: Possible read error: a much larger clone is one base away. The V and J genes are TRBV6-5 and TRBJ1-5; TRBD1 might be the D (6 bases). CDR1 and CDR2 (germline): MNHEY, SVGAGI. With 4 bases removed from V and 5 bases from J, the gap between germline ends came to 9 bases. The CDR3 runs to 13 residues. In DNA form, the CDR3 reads TGTGCCAGCAGTTCCGACAGGTATCAGCCCCAGCATTTT. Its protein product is CASSSDRYQPQHF.

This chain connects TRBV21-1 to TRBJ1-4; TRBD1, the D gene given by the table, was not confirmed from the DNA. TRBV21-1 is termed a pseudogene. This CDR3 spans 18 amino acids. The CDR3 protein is CASSNITTPGATNEKLFF. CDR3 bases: TGTGCCAGCAGCAATATCACAACACCAGGCGCAACTAATGAAAAACTGTTTTTT.

CDR3 sequence: CASSRQRTENTEAFF. The CDR3 region has the DNA TGTGCCAGCTCACGGCAGAGAACAGAGAACACTGAAGCTTTCTTT. The V gene is TRBV18, the J gene TRBJ1-1; unclear D gene. The CDR3 totals 15 residues. The V end was cut by 4 bases, the J end by 1 base, with 13 bases between. Germline assignment: CDR1 KGHSH and CDR2 LQKENI.

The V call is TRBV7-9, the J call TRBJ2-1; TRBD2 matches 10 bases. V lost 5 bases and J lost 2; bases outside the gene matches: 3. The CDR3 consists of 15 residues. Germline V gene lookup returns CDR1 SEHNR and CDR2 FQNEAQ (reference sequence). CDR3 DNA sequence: TGTGCCAGCAGCGGGAGCGGGAGGGCCTACAATGAGCAGTTCTTC. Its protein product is CASSGSGRAYNEQFF.

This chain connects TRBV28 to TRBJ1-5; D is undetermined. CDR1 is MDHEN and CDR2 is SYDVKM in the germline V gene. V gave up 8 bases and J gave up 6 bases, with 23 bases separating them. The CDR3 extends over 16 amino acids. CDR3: CASLAIHSPQIQPQHF. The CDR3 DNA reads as TGTGCCAGCCTAGCAATCCACAGCCCCCAAATTCAGCCCCAGCATTTT.

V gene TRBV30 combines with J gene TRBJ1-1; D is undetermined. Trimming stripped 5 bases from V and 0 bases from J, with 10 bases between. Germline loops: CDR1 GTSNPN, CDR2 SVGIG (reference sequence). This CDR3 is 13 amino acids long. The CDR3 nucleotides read TGTGCCTGGGCGGCGGGGTTGAACACTGAAGCTTTCTTT. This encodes CAWAAGLNTEAFF.

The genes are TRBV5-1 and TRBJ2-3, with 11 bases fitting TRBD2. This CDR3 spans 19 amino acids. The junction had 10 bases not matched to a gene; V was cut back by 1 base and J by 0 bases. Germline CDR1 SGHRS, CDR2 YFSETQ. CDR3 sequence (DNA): TGCGCCAGCAGCTTGATGCTAGCGGGGGGACAAACTAGCACAGATACGCAGTATTTT. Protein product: CASSLMLAGGQTSTDTQYF.

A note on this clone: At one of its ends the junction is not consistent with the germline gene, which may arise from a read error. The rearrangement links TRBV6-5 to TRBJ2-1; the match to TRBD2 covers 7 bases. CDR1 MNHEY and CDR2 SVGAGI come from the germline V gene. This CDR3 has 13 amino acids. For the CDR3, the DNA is TGTGCCAGCAGTTACTCGACCCGGGACTATGTTCTCTTC. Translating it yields CASSYSTRDYVLF.

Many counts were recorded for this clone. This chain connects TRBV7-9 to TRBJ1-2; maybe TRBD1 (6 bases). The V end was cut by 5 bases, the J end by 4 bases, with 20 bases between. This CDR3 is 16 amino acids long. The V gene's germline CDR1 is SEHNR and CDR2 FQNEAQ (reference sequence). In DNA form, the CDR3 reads TGTGCCAGCAGCCCTTCAGGTCGGGGGGCCTTCTATGGCTACACCTTC. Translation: CASSPSGRGAFYGYTF.

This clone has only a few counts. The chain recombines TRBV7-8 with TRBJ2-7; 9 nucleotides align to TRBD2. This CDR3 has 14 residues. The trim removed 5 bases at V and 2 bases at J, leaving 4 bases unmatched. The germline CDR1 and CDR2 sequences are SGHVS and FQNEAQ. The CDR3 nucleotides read TGTGCCAGCAGCCTGGGACTAGCCCCCTACGAGCAGTACTTC. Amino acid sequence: CASSLGLAPYEQYF. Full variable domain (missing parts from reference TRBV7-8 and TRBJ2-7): GAGVSQSPRYKVAKRGQDVALRCDPISGHVSLFWYQQALGQGPEFLTYFQNEAQLDKSGLPSDRFFAERPEGSVSTLKIQRTQQEDSAVYLCASSLGLAPYEQYFGPGTRLTVT.

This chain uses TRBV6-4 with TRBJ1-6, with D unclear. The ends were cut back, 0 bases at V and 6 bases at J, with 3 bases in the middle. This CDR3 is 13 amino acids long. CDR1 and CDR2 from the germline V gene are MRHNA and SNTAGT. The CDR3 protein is CASSDSSNSPLHF. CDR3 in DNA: TGTGCCAGCAGTGACTCGAGTAATTCACCCCTCCACTTT.

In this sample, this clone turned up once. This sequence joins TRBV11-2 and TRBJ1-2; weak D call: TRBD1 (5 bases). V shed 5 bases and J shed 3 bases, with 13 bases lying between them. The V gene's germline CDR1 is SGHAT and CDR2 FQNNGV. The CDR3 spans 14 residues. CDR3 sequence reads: CASSPIDRDYGYTF. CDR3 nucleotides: TGTGCCAGCAGCCCCATCGACAGAGACTATGGCTACACCTTC.

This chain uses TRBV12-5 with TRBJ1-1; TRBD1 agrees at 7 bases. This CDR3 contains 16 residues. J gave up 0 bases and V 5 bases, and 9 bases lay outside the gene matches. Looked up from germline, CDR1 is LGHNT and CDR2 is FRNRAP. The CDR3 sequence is CASGPPPQGMNTEAFF. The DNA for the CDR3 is TGTGCTAGTGGTCCACCCCCACAGGGGATGAACACTGAAGCTTTCTTT.

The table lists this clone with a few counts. The CDR3 reads CASSVIADRGSTGELFF. The CDR3 nucleotides read TGTGCCAGCAGCGTAATTGCGGACAGGGGTTCCACCGGGGAGCTGTTTTTT. The J gene is TRBJ2-2, the V gene TRBV9, with 9 bases matching TRBD1. The CDR3 has 17 residues. Unmatched junction bases numbered 8, after V lost 1 base and J lost 4 bases. The germline V gene encodes CDR1 SGDLS and CDR2 YYNGEE.